What follows describes a single T cell receptor (beta chain). A much larger clonotype is one base distant, so this may be a read error. The sorted Tregs were CD4+CD25+CD127-/low cells. TCRdb re-called the 5' RACE reads with MiXCR, one entry per CDR3 protein. The profile shows fewer than 65,000 distinct CDR3 sequences, roughly 20% of them singletons. CDR1 is WSHSY, CDR2 SAAADI, per germline. CDR3 size: 12 residues. The trim removed 11 bases at V and 8 bases at J, leaving 10 bases unmatched. This receptor was taken from a female donor with breast cancer. What was sequenced was tumor-infiltrating Tregs sorted from the breast tumor. The chain links TRBV10-2 to TRBJ1-1, with TRBD1 identical over 8 bases. The CDR3, as DNA: TGCGCCGGCAAGGACAGGGTCGGAGAAGCTTTCTTT. Its protein product is CAGKDRVGEAFF.